The 17 T cell receptor beta chains listed next were all sequenced from one sample in a study of metastatic and nonmetastatic thyroid tumors. Using MiXCR, TCRdb re-called clones from the PCR reads. The profile shows about 6,000 clones, about 32% of them singletons. Thyroid surgery was performed in patients who had received no treatment beforehand. Sequenced material: adjacent normal tissue. These receptors came from a female donor with papillary thyroid cancer or a benign thyroid nodule (not recorded which). Some clones in this sample may be carry-over from other donors' samples.

V usage is TRBV10-3 and J usage is TRBJ2-7; a possible D gene is TRBD2 (6 bases). The CDR3 is made up of 15 amino acids. With 5 bases removed from V and 6 bases from J, the gap between germline ends came to 20 bases. Germline CDR1 reads ENHRY; CDR2 reads SYGVKD. CDR3 sequence (DNA): TGTGCCATCAGTTATCTGTCGGGAGTATTCTCCGAGCAGTACTTC. The encoded protein is CAISYLSGVFSEQYF.

The chain couples TRBV20-1 to TRBJ2-7, with a possible D match to TRBD2 (6 bases). V gave up 2 bases and J gave up 2 bases, with 10 bases separating them. Germline assignment: CDR1 DFQATT and CDR2 SNEGSKA (reference sequence). The CDR3 loop spans 13 amino acids. This CDR3 reads CSARLGGTYEQYF. Written as DNA, the CDR3 is TGCAGTGCTAGATTAGGCGGGACCTACGAGCAGTACTTC.

In its sample, this clone was seen once. This chain joins TRBV5-1 and TRBJ2-2; 8 bases line up with TRBD1. The junction had 5 bases not matched to a gene; V was cut back by 3 bases and J by 4 bases. Per the germline V gene, CDR1 is SGHRS and CDR2 is YFSETQ. The CDR3 is made up of 15 amino acids. CDR3 region: CASSWTGSGTGELFF. CDR3 DNA sequence: TGCGCCAGCAGCTGGACAGGGTCGGGCACCGGGGAGCTGTTTTTT.

A note on this clone: Without the conserved terminal phenylalanine or tryptophan, this CDR3 likely stems from a read error. The DNA is left out, because the CDR3 cannot be placed on it with certainty; the CDR3 is given as TCRdb lists it. The rearrangement joins TRBV6-5 to TRBJ1-1; the DNA was not compared with TRBD1, the D call given in the table. Germline-derived CDR1 and CDR2 are MNHEY and SVGAGI. From its first to its last residue, the CDR3 has 14 amino acids. CDR3 residues: CASSYSTILGGLIV.

The chain combines TRBV2 with TRBJ1-2; a possible D gene is TRBD1 (5 bases). This CDR3 is built from 15 residues. Trimming took 3 bases from V and 4 from J, leaving 15 bases between them. Germline CDR1 SNHLY, CDR2 FYNNEI. Written as DNA, the CDR3 is TGTGCCAGCAGTGATGATCGGGGACTTACCTATGGCTACACCTTC. This encodes CASSDDRGLTYGYTF. Based on the CDR3 plus reference TRBV2 and TRBJ1-2, the full variable domain is EPEVTQTPSHQVTQMGQEVILRCVPISNHLYFYWYRQILGQKVEFLVSFYNNEISEKSEIFDDQFSVERPDGSNFTLKIRSTKLEDSAMYFCASSDDRGLTYGYTFGSGTRLTVV.

By proportion, this clone is large. The rearrangement uses TRBV10-2 and TRBJ2-1; D remains unclear. The V and J ends lost 7 bases and 1 base respectively, with 2 bases between them. The germline gives CDR1 WSHSY, CDR2 SAAADI. The CDR3 contains 11 residues. The CDR3: CASKSYNEQFF. CDR3 nucleotide sequence: TGCGCCAGCAAGTCCTACAATGAGCAGTTCTTC.

At least ten counts were recorded for this clone. This sequence joins TRBV4-3 and TRBJ2-1, with D perhaps given as TRBD1 or TRBD2 (6 bases each). V lost 1 base, J lost 2 bases, and 9 bases lay in between. Germline values: CDR1 LGHNA, CDR2 YSLEER. The CDR3 extends over 15 amino acids. The CDR3 loop is CASSQGRGAYNEQFF. The CDR3 DNA reads as TGCGCCAGCAGCCAAGGGAGGGGGGCCTACAATGAGCAGTTCTTC.

This clone has a handful of counts. This same CDR3 is encoded by further DNA sequences in the sample. The gene calls are TRBV28 and TRBJ1-4; 8 nucleotides line up with TRBD1. From germline, CDR1 is MDHEN and CDR2 SYDVKM. The V and J ends lost 6 bases and 3 bases, in that order; junction bases with no gene match: 6. The CDR3 is 15 amino acids. CDR3 residues: CASSLGQGANEKLFF. The CDR3 nucleotides read TGTGCCAGCAGCCTAGGACAGGGTGCTAATGAAAAACTGTTTTTT.

This clone has just a few counts. The chain couples TRBV6-1 to TRBJ1-4; TRBD1 is a possible D gene (5 bases). Germline CDR1 and CDR2: MNHNS and SASEGT. This CDR3 region has 14 residues. The V end lost 6 bases, the J end lost 3 bases, and 11 bases lay between the germline ends. The CDR3 protein is CASRARGANEKLFF. CDR3 in DNA: TGTGCCAGCAGAGCGCGGGGCGCTAATGAAAAACTGTTTTTT.

This rearrangement joins TRBV30 to TRBJ2-7, with 8 bases that match TRBD2. The CDR3 has 13 amino acids. The germline gives CDR1 GTSNPN, CDR2 SVGIG (reference sequence). V shed 1 base and J 4 bases; nucleotides not matched to a gene: 3. CDR3 in DNA: TGTGCCTGGAGTGCAAGCGGGAGTTACGAGCAGTACTTC. Protein product: CAWSASGSYEQYF.

J is TRBJ2-3 and V is TRBV12-3 or TRBV12-4, with D possibly being TRBD2 (6 bases). This CDR3 is 12 amino acids long. V was clipped by 6 bases and J by 9 bases, with 13 bases between them. The CDR3 DNA is TGTGCCAGCAGGCCGACGGGGGACACGCAGTATTTT. Its protein product is CASRPTGDTQYF.

Ten or more counts support this clone. The chain employs TRBV27 and TRBJ1-1; possibly TRBD1 for D (6 bases). V was pared by 4 bases and J by 4 bases, with 19 bases between. From germline, CDR1 is MNHEY and CDR2 SMNVEV (reference sequence). The CDR3 covers 16 residues. CDR3 bases: TGTGCCAGCAGTTCTTCAGGGGTCCCTACGGGCACTGAAGCTTTCTTT. It is translated as CASSSSGVPTGTEAFF.

This clone turned up a few times. The chain links TRBV12-3 or TRBV12-4 to TRBJ2-5; D uncertain. Between the trimmed V and J ends, which lost 2 bases and 0 bases, there was a span of 4 bases. The CDR3 covers 13 residues. The CDR3 region is CASSLQYQETQYF. The CDR3 DNA reads TGTGCCAGCAGTTTACAGTACCAAGAGACCCAGTACTTC.

This clone was seen a few times. The chain couples TRBV11-1 to TRBJ2-7; 7 bases are shared with TRBD2. Germline V gene data show CDR1 as SGHAT and CDR2 as FQDESV (reference sequence). CDR3 length: 15 residues. V trimming: 5 bases; J trimming: 5 bases; junction bases outside the gene matches: 12. The CDR3 coding sequence is TGTGCCAGCAGCCAGTGGGGCGGACTAGAGAACGAGCAGTACTTC. This codes for CASSQWGGLENEQYF.

The chain is built from TRBV20-1 and TRBJ2-3; 7 bases match TRBD2. Unmatched junction bases numbered 8, after V lost 0 bases and J lost 5 bases. The CDR3 contains 15 residues. Germline V CDR1 and CDR2: DFQATT, SNEGSKA (reference sequence). The DNA of the CDR3 is TGCAGTGCTAGAGATCCCCCGGGAGGAGAAGATACGCAGTATTTT. Residues: CSARDPPGGEDTQYF.

This clone was picked up many times. The junction departs from germline at one end; a sequencing error may be responsible. Additional DNA sequences in this sample encode the identical CDR3. The CDR3 spells CASRLPGIFTGELFF. In nucleotides, the CDR3 is TGCGCCAGTCGCCTTCCGGGCATTTTCACCGGGGAGCTGTTTTTT. The chain joins TRBV2 to TRBJ2-2; no definite D call. CDR1 and CDR2 from the germline V gene are SNHLY and FYNNEI. The CDR3 runs to 15 residues.

The chain uses TRBV12-3 or TRBV12-4 and TRBJ2-7; 8 nucleotides match TRBD1. The CDR3 runs 15 residues. J gave up 3 bases and V 4 bases, and 8 bases lay outside the gene matches. This CDR3 is CASSSPDRGNYEQYF. The CDR3 DNA reads as TGTGCCAGCAGTTCTCCTGACAGGGGTAACTACGAGCAGTACTTC.